Listed below are T cell receptor beta chains from one sample, sequenced in a study of CD8 T cells in ankylosing spondylitis. MiXCR was run by TCRdb on the 5' RACE reads, yielding one entry per CDR3 protein. The data show roughly 250,000 distinct CDR3 sequences, around 9.2% seen once. Sequencing input: blood, either unsorted or a sorted T cell fraction (not recorded which). The receptors here all came from a male donor with ankylosing spondylitis or in good health (not recorded which). The conserved cysteine and the conserved F or W are not part of the CDR3 here.

J,V,CDR3
TRBJ2-7,TRBV29-1,RPSNSNEQY
TRBJ1-1,TRBV5-5,ASSPEGRLTEAF
TRBJ2-1,TRBV7-8,ASSPRLAAHNEQF
TRBJ2-5,TRBV20-1,SASRSGGGPNIETQY
TRBJ2-7,TRBV20-1,SARALDYYEQY
TRBJ2-2,TRBV12-3/TRBV12-4,ASSLPFIGELF
TRBJ2-5,TRBV20-1,SASVAGAETQY
TRBJ2-3,TRBV6-1,ASSEIRGPSTDTQY
TRBJ2-1,TRBV20-1,SARPRVGKNSYNEQF
TRBJ2-3,TRBV20-1,SARRSAGAGDTQY
TRBJ2-5,TRBV7-2,ASSLAAGNQETQY
TRBJ2-2,TRBV12-3/TRBV12-4,ASSPRLAGGPPGELF
TRBJ1-2,TRBV20-1,SATRQGHGYT
TRBJ1-5,TRBV7-9,ASSLTGTPNQPQH
TRBJ2-7,TRBV5-4,ASSLRSSGLYEQY
TRBJ1-2,TRBV5-1,ASSSEGQGYGYT
TRBJ2-7,TRBV4-2,ASSQGRGDYEQY
TRBJ1-1,TRBV5-1,ASSFEGSLNTEAF
TRBJ2-2,TRBV12-3/TRBV12-4,ASSSLDRGSTGELF
TRBJ2-3,TRBV12-3/TRBV12-4,ASRGDRVLSDTQY
TRBJ2-7,TRBV29-1,SGGDGYEQY
TRBJ2-5,TRBV5-1,ASSLELETQY
TRBJ1-1,TRBV20-1,SAIIGRGEAF
TRBJ2-7,TRBV20-1,SARGDRGIGEQY
TRBJ2-1,TRBV5-1,ASSWGDRGSYNEQF
TRBJ2-2,TRBV27,ASSLGWEGVSGELF
TRBJ1-1,TRBV19,ATGDFNTEAF